Below, one T cell receptor beta chain is given with its context. Only CD45RO-negative cells positively selected for CCR7 counted as naive CD8 cells, so terminally differentiated effector memory CD45RA+ cells were excluded. This entry is derived from a study of shared clonotypes between healthy human individuals. The deep-level immunoSEQ assay was used. Genomic DNA of each subset was evenly split across several immunoSEQ plates. In replicate PCRs of sorted subsets, 150 to 200 ng DNA, approximately 32,000 T cell genomes, was used. In the study's own analysis: Because ImmunoSEQ provided only junction sequences with no quality scores, the filtering differed. Repertoires were generated with immunoSEQ multiplex PCR, while TCRdb's copy carries only in-frame clones and drops some. That table furnishes V, J and clone size, whereas the DNA furnished D and trimming. The table includes millions of clones, about 93% detected once.

Germline CDR1 reads SGHRS; CDR2 reads YFSETQ. The CDR3 has 15 amino acids. Trimming removed 0 bases at V and 2 bases at J, with 9 bases between. The genes are TRBV5-1 and TRBJ2-1; D unresolved. This TCR was sampled from a young man in good health. Some clones in this sample may be carry-over from other donors' samples. The sequenced material came from naive CD8+ T cells from PBMCs. The CDR3: CASSLAAGPYNEQFF. The CDR3 nucleotides are TGCGCCAGCAGCTTGGCGGCAGGTCCCTACAATGAGCAGTTCTTC.